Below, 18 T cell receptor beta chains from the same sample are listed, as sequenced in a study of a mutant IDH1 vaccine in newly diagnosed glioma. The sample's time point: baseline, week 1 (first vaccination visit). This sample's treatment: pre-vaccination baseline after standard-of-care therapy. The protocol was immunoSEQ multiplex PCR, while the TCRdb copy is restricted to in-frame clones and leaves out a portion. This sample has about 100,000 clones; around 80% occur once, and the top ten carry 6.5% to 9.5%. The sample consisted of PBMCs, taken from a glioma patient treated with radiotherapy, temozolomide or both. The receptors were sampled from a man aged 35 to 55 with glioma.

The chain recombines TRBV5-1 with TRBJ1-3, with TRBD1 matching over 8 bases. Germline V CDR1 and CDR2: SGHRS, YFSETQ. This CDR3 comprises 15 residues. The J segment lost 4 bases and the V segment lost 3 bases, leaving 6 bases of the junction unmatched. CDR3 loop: CASSSRGQGGNTIYF. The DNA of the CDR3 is TGCGCCAGCAGCTCGAGAGGACAGGGAGGAAACACCATATATTTT.

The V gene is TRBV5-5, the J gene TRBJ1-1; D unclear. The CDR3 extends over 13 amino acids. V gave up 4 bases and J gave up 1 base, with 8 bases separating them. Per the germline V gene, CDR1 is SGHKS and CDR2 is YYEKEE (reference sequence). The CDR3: CASSSRSNTEAFF. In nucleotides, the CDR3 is TGTGCCAGCAGCAGCAGGTCGAACACTGAAGCTTTCTTT.

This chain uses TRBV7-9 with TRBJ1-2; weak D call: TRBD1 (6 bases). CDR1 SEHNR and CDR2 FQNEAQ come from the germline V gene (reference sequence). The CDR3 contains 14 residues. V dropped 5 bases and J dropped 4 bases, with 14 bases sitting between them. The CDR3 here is CASSQKGVRYGYTF. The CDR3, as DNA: TGTGCCAGCAGCCAGAAGGGGGTACGCTATGGCTACACCTTC.

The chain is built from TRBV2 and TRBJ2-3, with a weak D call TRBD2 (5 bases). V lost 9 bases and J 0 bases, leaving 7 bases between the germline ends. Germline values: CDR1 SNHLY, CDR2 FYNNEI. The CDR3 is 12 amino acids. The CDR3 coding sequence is TGTGCCAGTGAGCGGAGCACAGATACGCAGTATTTT. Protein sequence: CASERSTDTQYF. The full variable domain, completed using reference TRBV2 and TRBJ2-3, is EPEVTQTPSHQVTQMGQEVILRCVPISNHLYFYWYRQILGQKVEFLVSFYNNEISEKSEIFDDQFSVERPDGSNFTLKIRSTKLEDSAMYFCASERSTDTQYFGPGTRLTVL.

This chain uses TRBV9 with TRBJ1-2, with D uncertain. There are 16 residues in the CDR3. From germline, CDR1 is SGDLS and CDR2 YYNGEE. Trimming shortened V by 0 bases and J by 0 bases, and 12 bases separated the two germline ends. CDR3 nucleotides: TGTGCCAGCAGCGTAGAATTGAGACATTCTAACTATGGCTACACCTTC. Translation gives CASSVELRHSNYGYTF. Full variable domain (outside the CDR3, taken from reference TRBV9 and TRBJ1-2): DSGVTQTPKHLITATGQRVTLRCSPRSGDLSVYWYQQSLDQGLQFLIQYYNGEERAKGNILERFSAQQFPDLHSELNLSSLELGDSALYFCASSVELRHSNYGYTFGSGTRLTVV.

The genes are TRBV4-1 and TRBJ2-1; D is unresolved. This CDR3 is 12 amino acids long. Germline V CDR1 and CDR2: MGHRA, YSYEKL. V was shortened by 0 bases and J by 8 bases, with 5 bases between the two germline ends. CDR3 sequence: CASSQEEHEQFF. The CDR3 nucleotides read TGCGCCAGCAGCCAAGAAGAGCATGAGCAGTTCTTC.

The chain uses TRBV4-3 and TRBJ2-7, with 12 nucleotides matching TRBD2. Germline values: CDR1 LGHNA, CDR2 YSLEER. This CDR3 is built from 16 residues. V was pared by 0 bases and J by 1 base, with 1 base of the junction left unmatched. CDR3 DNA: TGCGCCAGCAGCCAAGAGGGACTAGCGGGTTCCTACGAGCAGTACTTC. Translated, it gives CASSQEGLAGSYEQYF.

In nucleotides, the CDR3 is TGTGCCAGCAACACAGGGGGCCCCGGGGAGCTGTTTTTT. Translation: CASNTGGPGELFF. The V call is TRBV25-1, the J call TRBJ2-2; TRBD1 aligns across 9 bases. From germline, CDR1 is MGHDK and CDR2 SYGVNS. The CDR3 has 13 residues. Trimming cost V 7 bases and J 6 bases; bases outside gene matches: 3.

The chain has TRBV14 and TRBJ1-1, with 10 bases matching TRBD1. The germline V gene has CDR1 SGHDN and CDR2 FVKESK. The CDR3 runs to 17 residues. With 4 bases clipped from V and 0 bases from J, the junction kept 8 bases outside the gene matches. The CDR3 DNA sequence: TGTGCCAGCAGCCCCAGACAGGGGGCGAACATGAACACTGAAGCTTTCTTT. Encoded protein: CASSPRQGANMNTEAFF.

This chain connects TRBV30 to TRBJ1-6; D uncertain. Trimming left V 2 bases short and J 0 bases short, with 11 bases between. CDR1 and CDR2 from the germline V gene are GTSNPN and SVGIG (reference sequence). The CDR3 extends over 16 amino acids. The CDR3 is CAWSRTPSSYNSPLHF. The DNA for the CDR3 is TGTGCCTGGAGTCGCACCCCCAGCTCCTATAATTCACCCCTCCACTTT.

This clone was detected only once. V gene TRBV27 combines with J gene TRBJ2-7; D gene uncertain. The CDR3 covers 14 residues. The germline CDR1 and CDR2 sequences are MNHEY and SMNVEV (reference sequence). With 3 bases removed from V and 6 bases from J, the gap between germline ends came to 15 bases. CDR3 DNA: TGTGCCAGCAGTTTGAGGAAAACCCGAGGCGAGCAGTACTTC. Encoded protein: CASSLRKTRGEQYF.

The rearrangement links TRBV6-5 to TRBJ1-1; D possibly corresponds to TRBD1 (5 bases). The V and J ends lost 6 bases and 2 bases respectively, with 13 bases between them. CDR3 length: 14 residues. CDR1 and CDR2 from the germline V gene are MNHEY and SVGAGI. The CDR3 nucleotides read TGTGCCAGCAGACACCGGACAAGCAACACTGAAGCTTTCTTT. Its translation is CASRHRTSNTEAFF.

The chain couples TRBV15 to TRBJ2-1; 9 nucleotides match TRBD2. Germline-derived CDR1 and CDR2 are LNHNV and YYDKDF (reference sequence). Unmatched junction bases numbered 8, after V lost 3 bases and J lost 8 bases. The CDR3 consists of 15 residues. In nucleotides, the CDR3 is TGTGCCACCAGCAGTTCAGCGGGAGGTCACGATGAGCAGTTCTTC. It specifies CATSSSAGGHDEQFF.

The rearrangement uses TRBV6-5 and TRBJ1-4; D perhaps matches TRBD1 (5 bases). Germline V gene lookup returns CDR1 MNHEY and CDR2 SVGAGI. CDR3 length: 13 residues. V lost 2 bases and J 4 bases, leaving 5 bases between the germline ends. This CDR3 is CASSYRGNEKLFF. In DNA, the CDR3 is TGTGCCAGCAGTTACAGGGGTAATGAAAAACTGTTTTTT.

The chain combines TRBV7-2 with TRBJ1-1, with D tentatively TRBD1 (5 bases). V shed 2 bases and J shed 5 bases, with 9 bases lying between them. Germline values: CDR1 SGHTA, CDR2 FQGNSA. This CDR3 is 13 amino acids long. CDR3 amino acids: CASSLIRGTEAFF. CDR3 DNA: TGTGCCAGCAGCTTAATACGGGGGACTGAAGCTTTCTTT.

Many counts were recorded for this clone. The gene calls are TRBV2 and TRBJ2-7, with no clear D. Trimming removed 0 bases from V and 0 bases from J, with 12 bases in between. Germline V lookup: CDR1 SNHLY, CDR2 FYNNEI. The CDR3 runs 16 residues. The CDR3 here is CASSEAIAASSYEQYF. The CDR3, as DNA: TGTGCCAGCAGTGAAGCGATCGCCGCGAGCTCCTACGAGCAGTACTTC. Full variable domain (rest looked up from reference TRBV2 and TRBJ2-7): EPEVTQTPSHQVTQMGQEVILRCVPISNHLYFYWYRQILGQKVEFLVSFYNNEISEKSEIFDDQFSVERPDGSNFTLKIRSTKLEDSAMYFCASSEAIAASSYEQYFGPGTRLTVT.

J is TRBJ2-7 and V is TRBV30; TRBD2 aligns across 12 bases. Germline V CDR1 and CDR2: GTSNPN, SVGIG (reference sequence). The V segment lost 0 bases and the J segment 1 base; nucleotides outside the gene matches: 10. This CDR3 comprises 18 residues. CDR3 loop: CAWSVRRLAGEESYEQYF. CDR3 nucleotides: TGTGCCTGGAGTGTACGGAGACTAGCGGGAGAAGAGTCCTACGAGCAGTACTTC.

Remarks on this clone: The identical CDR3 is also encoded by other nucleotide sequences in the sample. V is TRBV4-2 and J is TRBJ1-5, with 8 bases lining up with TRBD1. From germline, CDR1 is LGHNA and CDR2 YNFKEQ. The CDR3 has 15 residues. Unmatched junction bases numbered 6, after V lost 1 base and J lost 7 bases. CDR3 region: CASSQGVQGGQPQHF. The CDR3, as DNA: TGTGCCAGCAGCCAAGGAGTACAGGGGGGCCAGCCCCAGCATTTT.